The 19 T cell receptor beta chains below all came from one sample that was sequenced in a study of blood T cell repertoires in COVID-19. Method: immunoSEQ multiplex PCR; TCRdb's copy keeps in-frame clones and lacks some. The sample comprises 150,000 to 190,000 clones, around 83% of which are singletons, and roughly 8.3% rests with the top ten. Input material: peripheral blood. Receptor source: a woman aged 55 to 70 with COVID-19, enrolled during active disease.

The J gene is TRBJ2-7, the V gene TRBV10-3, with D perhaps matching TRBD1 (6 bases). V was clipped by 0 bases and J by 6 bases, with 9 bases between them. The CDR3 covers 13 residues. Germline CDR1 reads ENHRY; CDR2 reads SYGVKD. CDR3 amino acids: CAISESDRTEQYF. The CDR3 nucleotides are TGTGCCATCAGTGAGTCTGACAGGACCGAGCAGTACTTC.

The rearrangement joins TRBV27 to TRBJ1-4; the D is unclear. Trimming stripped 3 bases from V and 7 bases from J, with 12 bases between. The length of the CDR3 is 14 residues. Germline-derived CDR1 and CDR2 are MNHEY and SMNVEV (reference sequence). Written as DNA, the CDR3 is TGTGCCAGCAGTTTCACGGGGAACGGTGAAAAACTGTTTTTT. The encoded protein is CASSFTGNGEKLFF.

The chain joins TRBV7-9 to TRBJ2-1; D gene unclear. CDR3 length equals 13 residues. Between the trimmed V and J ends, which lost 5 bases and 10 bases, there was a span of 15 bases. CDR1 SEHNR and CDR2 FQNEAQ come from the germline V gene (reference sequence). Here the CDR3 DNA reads TGTGCCAGCAGCCTCCCCCTTATGAGGGAGCAGTTCTTC. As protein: CASSLPLMREQFF.

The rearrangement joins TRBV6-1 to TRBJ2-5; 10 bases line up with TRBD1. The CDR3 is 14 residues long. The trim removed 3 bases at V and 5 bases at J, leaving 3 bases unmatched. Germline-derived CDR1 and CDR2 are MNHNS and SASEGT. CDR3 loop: CASSETGGIETQYF. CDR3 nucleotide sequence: TGTGCCAGCAGTGAGACAGGGGGCATTGAGACCCAGTACTTC.

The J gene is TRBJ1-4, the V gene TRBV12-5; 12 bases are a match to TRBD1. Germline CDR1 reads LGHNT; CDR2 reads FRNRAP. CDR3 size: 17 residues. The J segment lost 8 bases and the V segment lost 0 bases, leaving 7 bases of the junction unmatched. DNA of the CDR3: TGTGCTAGTGGTTTGGTACTCGGGACAGGGGGCCAGGAAAAACTGTTTTTT. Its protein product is CASGLVLGTGGQEKLFF.

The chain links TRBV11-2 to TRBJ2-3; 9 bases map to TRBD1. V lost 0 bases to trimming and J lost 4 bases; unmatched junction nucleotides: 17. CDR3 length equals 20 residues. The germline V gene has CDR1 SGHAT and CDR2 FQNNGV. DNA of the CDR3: TGTGCCAGCAGCTTAGACCTTGCCATCGGGACAGGGCGAATGGCAGATACGCAGTATTTT. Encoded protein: CASSLDLAIGTGRMADTQYF.

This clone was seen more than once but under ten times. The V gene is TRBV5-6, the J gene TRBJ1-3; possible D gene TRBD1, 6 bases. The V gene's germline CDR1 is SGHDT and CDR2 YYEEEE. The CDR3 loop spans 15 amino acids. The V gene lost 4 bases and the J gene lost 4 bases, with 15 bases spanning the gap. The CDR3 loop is CASSLDTGQGNTIYF. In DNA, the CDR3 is TGTGCCAGCAGCCTGGACACAGGGCAGGGAAACACCATATATTTT. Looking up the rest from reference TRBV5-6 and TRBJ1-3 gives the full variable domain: DAGVTQSPTHLIKTRGQQVTLRCSPKSGHDTVSWYQQALGQGPQFIFQYYEEEERQRGNFPDRFSGHQFPNYSSELNVNALLLGDSALYLCASSLDTGQGNTIYFGEGSWLTVV.

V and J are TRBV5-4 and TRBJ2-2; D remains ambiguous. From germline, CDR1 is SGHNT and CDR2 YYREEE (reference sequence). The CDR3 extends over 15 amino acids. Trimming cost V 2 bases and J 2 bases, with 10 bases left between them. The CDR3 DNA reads TGTGCCAGCAGCTTACGGCAGACTAACACCGGGGAGCTGTTTTTT. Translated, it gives CASSLRQTNTGELFF.

The CDR3 DNA reads TGCAGCGTTGAAGGGGGGGAGTGGTACAATGAGCAGTTCTTC. Translated, it gives CSVEGGEWYNEQFF. The chain joins TRBV29-1 to TRBJ2-1; TRBD2 might be the D (6 bases). This CDR3 has 14 residues. Germline assignment: CDR1 SQVTM and CDR2 ANQGSEA. Trimming took off 1 base at V and 4 bases at J, with 11 bases between the two ends.

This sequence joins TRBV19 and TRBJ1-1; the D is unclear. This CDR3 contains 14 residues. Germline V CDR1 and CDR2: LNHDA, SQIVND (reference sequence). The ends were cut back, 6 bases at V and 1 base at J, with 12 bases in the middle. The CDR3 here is CASSLTGRNTEAFF. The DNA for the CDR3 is TGTGCCAGTAGCCTAACGGGGAGGAACACTGAAGCTTTCTTT.

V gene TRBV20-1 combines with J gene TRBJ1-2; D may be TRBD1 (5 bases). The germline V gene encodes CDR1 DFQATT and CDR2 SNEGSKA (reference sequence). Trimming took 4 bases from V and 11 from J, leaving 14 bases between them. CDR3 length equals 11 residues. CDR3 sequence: CSATRQSAYTF. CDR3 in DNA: TGCAGTGCTACTAGACAGTCCGCTTACACCTTC.

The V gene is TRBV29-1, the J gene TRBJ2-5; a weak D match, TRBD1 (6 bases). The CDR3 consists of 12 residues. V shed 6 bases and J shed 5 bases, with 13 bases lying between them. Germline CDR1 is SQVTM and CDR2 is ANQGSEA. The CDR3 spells CSVWGPTETQYF. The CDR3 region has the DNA TGCAGCGTGTGGGGGCCTACCGAGACCCAGTACTTC.

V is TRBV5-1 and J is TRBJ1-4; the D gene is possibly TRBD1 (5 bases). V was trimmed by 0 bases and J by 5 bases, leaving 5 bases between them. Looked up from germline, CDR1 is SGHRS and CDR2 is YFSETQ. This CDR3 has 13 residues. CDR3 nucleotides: TGCGCCAGCAGCTTGGCAGGGAATGAAAAACTGTTTTTT. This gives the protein CASSLAGNEKLFF.

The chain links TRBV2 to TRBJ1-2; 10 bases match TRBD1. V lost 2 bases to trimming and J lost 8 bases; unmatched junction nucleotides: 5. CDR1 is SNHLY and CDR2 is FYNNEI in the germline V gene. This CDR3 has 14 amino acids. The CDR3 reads CASSERGQGLGYTF. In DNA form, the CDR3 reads TGTGCCAGCAGTGAAAGGGGACAGGGGTTAGGCTACACCTTC.

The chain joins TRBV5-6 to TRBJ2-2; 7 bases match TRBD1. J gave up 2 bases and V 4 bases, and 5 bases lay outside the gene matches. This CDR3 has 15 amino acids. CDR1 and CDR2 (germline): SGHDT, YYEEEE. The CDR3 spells CASSVNRGNTGELFF. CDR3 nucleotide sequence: TGTGCCAGCAGCGTTAACAGGGGAAACACCGGGGAGCTGTTTTTT.

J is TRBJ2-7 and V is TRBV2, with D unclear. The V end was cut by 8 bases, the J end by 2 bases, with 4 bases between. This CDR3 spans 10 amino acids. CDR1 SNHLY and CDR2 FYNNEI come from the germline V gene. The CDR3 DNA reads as TGTGCCAGCGGAGCCTACGAGCAGTACTTC. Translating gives CASGAYEQYF. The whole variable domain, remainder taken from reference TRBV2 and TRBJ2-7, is EPEVTQTPSHQVTQMGQEVILRCVPISNHLYFYWYRQILGQKVEFLVSFYNNEISEKSEIFDDQFSVERPDGSNFTLKIRSTKLEDSAMYFCASGAYEQYFGPGTRLTVT.

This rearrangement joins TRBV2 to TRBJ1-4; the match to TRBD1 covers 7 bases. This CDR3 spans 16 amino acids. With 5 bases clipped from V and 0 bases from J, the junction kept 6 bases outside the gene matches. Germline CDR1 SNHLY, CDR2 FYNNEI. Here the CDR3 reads CASSPQGGSTNEKLFF. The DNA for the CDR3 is TGTGCCAGCAGTCCCCAGGGGGGATCAACTAATGAAAAACTGTTTTTT.

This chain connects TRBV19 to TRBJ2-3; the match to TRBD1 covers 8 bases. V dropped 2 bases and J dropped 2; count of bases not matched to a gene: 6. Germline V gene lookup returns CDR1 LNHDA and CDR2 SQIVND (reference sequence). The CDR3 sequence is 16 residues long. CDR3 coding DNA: TGTGCCAGTAGTATAAGGAGGACAGGGAACACAGATACGCAGTATTTT. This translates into CASSIRRTGNTDTQYF.

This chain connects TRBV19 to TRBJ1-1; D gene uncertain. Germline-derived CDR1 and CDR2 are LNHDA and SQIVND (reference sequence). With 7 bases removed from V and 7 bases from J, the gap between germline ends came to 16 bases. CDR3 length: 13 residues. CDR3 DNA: TGTGCCAGTACCCGGTCCTCCCCCGATGAAGCTTTCTTT. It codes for CASTRSSPDEAFF. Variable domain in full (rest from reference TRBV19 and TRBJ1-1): DGGITQSPKYLFRKEGQNVTLSCEQNLNHDAMYWYRQDPGQGLRLIYYSQIVNDFQKGDIAEGYSVSREKKESFPLTVTSAQKNPTAFYLCASTRSSPDEAFFGQGTRLTVV.